This paragraph reports one TCR beta chain. The source of the sample is a study of CD8 T cells in Susac syndrome. V lost 9 bases and J lost 2; bases outside the gene matches: 7. The germline V gene encodes CDR1 LNHDA and CDR2 SQIVND (reference sequence). This CDR3 has 13 amino acids. An input of roughly 0.45 to 1 ug of RNA was subjected to reverse transcription using random hexamers. In TCRdb, the immunoSEQ multiplex PCR reads were re-called with MiXCR into one record per CDR3 protein. Of 250,000 to 300,000 distinct CDR3 sequences in the sample, over 75% were seen once. The V call is TRBV19, the J call TRBJ2-7, with TRBD2 matching over 7 bases. The sequencing input was CD8+ T cells from PBMCs. The clonotype originates from a human donor with multiple sclerosis. CDR3 residues: CASATSTTYEQYF. The CDR3 DNA is TGTGCCAGCGCGACTAGCACTACCTACGAGCAGTACTTC.